This T cell receptor beta chain originates from a study of Tregs in tolerant kidney transplant recipients. Overall study results and limits: This study did not directly address biological reproducibility. The small number of patients limits these findings pending further validation.

The protocol was immunoSEQ multiplex PCR, while the TCRdb copy is restricted to in-frame clones and leaves out a portion. This table has about 240,000 clones, roughly four fifths appearing once. Worth noting for this clone: Its matching antigen is unknown.

The CDR3 runs to 13 residues. V lost 4 bases to trimming and J lost 2 bases, with 9 bases between them. Germline loops: CDR1 SGHRS, CDR2 YFSETQ. The rearrangement uses TRBV5-1 and TRBJ2-5; D might be TRBD1 (5 bases). Material: CD4+ T cells from blood. This clonotype originated in a human donor in good health. This chain's CDR3 is CASSSYRQETQYF. DNA for the CDR3: TGCGCCAGCAGCAGTTACAGGCAAGAGACCCAGTACTTC.